These T cell receptor beta chains were read from a single sample in a study of beta chain features in type 1 diabetes. TCRdb keeps only in-frame clones here, not all; method: immunoSEQ multiplex PCR. The data contain roughly 300,000 clones, 7% to 10% of them seen just once; the ten biggest clones take up around 1%. The sample was central memory CD4+ T cells from blood. The origin of the receptors is a man aged 25-40 years with type 1 diabetes. Each CDR3 is given with its conserved first and last residue. D genes are given only for firm matches. Clone size is given for some rows only: seen once, a few or many times, or a class if the clone is expanded.

v_gene: TRBV6-1
abundance: few
d_gene: TRBD1
j_gene: TRBJ2-5
CDR3nt: TGTGCCAGCAGTGTTGACAGGGCTGAGACCCAGTACTTC
CDR3aa: CASSVDRAETQYF

v_gene: TRBV11-2
abundance: -
d_gene: -
j_gene: TRBJ1-2
CDR3nt: TGTGCCAGCAGCTTAGAGTTGCTGGACGGCTACACCTTC
CDR3aa: CASSLELLDGYTF

v_gene: TRBV19
abundance: few
d_gene: -
j_gene: TRBJ2-7
CDR3nt: TGTGCCAGTAGTTTCGAGGGGGGCTACGAGCAGTACTTC
CDR3aa: CASSFEGGYEQYF

v_gene: TRBV5-8
abundance: few
d_gene: TRBD1
j_gene: TRBJ2-5
CDR3nt: TGTGCCAGCAGCCGGGACAGCCAGACCCAGTACTTC
CDR3aa: CASSRDSQTQYF

v_gene: TRBV7-2
abundance: -
d_gene: -
j_gene: TRBJ1-2
CDR3nt: TGTGCCAGCAGCTCTACGGGGATGAAGGGCTACACCTTC
CDR3aa: CASSSTGMKGYTF

v_gene: TRBV18
abundance: -
d_gene: TRBD2
j_gene: TRBJ2-3
CDR3nt: TGTGCCAGCTCACCGTGGACTAGCGGGACCAACGTAGATACGCAGTATTTT
CDR3aa: CASSPWTSGTNVDTQYF

v_gene: TRBV5-4
abundance: -
d_gene: TRBD2
j_gene: TRBJ2-5
CDR3nt: TGTGCCAGCAGTTCCGGGACTAGCGGGGGGTATAAGACCCAGTACTTC
CDR3aa: CASSSGTSGGYKTQYF

v_gene: TRBV4-3
abundance: few
d_gene: TRBD1
j_gene: TRBJ1-1
CDR3nt: TGCGCCAGCAGCCAAGAGAGGGACAGTGAAGCTTTCTTT
CDR3aa: CASSQERDSEAFF

v_gene: TRBV5-6
abundance: few
d_gene: -
j_gene: TRBJ2-5
CDR3nt: TGTGCCAGCAGCGTCACGGGACCCGAGACCCAGTACTTC
CDR3aa: CASSVTGPETQYF

v_gene: TRBV27
abundance: few
d_gene: TRBD2
j_gene: TRBJ2-1
CDR3nt: TGTGCCAGCAGTTCCCCCGGGACTAGCCCCTACAATGAGCAGTTCTTC
CDR3aa: CASSSPGTSPYNEQFF

v_gene: TRBV5-1
abundance: few
d_gene: TRBD1
j_gene: TRBJ2-5
CDR3nt: TGCGCCAGCAGCCTGACGTCGACAGGGTGGGAGACCCAGTACTTC
CDR3aa: CASSLTSTGWETQYF

v_gene: TRBV14
abundance: -
d_gene: -
j_gene: TRBJ2-7
CDR3nt: TGTGCCAGCAGCCTTATCCCCTACGAGCAGTACTTC
CDR3aa: CASSLIPYEQYF

v_gene: TRBV7-9
abundance: -
d_gene: -
j_gene: TRBJ1-5
CDR3nt: TGTGCCAGCAGCTTACTACAAGAAGGTCCCCAGCATTTT
CDR3aa: CASSLLQEGPQHF

v_gene: TRBV5-1
abundance: -
d_gene: -
j_gene: TRBJ1-4
CDR3nt: TGCGCCAGCAGCTGGGGATCTTCGGTTGGTGAAAAACTGTTTTTT
CDR3aa: CASSWGSSVGEKLFF

v_gene: TRBV30
abundance: -
d_gene: -
j_gene: TRBJ2-3
CDR3nt: TGTGCCTGCCTCAACCGGGATACGCAGTATTTT
CDR3aa: CACLNRDTQYF

v_gene: TRBV6-5
abundance: -
d_gene: TRBD2
j_gene: TRBJ2-7
CDR3nt: TGTGCCAGCAGCAACAGCGGGGGCCCCGCCGAGCAGTACTTC
CDR3aa: CASSNSGGPAEQYF

v_gene: TRBV6-6
abundance: few
d_gene: TRBD1
j_gene: TRBJ2-7
CDR3nt: TGTGCCAGCAGCCCAGGGGGCTACGAGCAGTACTTC
CDR3aa: CASSPGGYEQYF

v_gene: TRBV21-1
abundance: -
d_gene: -
j_gene: TRBJ2-4
CDR3nt: TGTGCCAGCAGCAATTCGGGACAAGTAAGCATTCAGTACTTC
CDR3aa: CASSNSGQVSIQYF

v_gene: TRBV5-6
abundance: few
d_gene: TRBD1
j_gene: TRBJ1-1
CDR3nt: TGTGCCAGCAGCTTCTACAGGGGGAAGAACACTGAAGCTTTCTTT
CDR3aa: CASSFYRGKNTEAFF

v_gene: TRBV11-3
abundance: -
d_gene: -
j_gene: TRBJ2-2
CDR3nt: TGTGCCAGCAGCGCTAGCCCCGGGGAGCTGTTTTTT
CDR3aa: CASSASPGELFF

v_gene: TRBV7-9
abundance: -
d_gene: -
j_gene: TRBJ1-4
CDR3nt: TGTGCCAGCAGCTTAGTACAGGGCCTTGATGAAAAACTGTTTTTT
CDR3aa: CASSLVQGLDEKLFF

v_gene: TRBV5-1
abundance: -
d_gene: -
j_gene: TRBJ1-1
CDR3nt: TGCGCCAGCAGCTTGGACAGGGTAAATGAAGCTTTCTTT
CDR3aa: CASSLDRVNEAFF

v_gene: TRBV5-1
abundance: -
d_gene: -
j_gene: TRBJ2-7
CDR3nt: TGCGCCAGCAGCTTGGTACAGAGCTCCTACGAGCAGTACTTC
CDR3aa: CASSLVQSSYEQYF

v_gene: TRBV19
abundance: -
d_gene: TRBD1
j_gene: TRBJ1-2
CDR3nt: TGTGCCAGTACCCCACAGGGGGCTCCCGGCTACACCTTC
CDR3aa: CASTPQGAPGYTF

v_gene: TRBV29-1
abundance: few
d_gene: -
j_gene: TRBJ2-5
CDR3nt: TGCAGCGTGGCCCGGGCCTCAAAGTGGGAGACCCAGTACTTC
CDR3aa: CSVARASKWETQYF

v_gene: TRBV9
abundance: few
d_gene: -
j_gene: TRBJ2-1
CDR3nt: TGTGCCAGCAGCGCCTCTTTAACTGAACGCAATGAGCAGTTCTTC
CDR3aa: CASSASLTERNEQFF

v_gene: TRBV30
abundance: few
d_gene: -
j_gene: TRBJ1-5
CDR3nt: TGTGCCTGGGGAAACGGGGATCAGCCCCAGCATTTT
CDR3aa: CAWGNGDQPQHF

v_gene: TRBV10-2
abundance: -
d_gene: TRBD2
j_gene: TRBJ2-5
CDR3nt: TGCGCCAGCACCTCCCTCTCTAGCGGGGGGTACCAAGAGACCCAGTACTTC
CDR3aa: CASTSLSSGGYQETQYF

v_gene: TRBV11-2
abundance: few
d_gene: TRBD2
j_gene: TRBJ2-7
CDR3nt: TGTGCCAGCAGCCGAACGCGGGGGGGTTACGAGCAGTACTTC
CDR3aa: CASSRTRGGYEQYF

v_gene: TRBV29-1
abundance: -
d_gene: TRBD1
j_gene: TRBJ1-1
CDR3nt: TGCAGCGCTTCTCTACAGGGGGAGGGCACTGAAGCTTTCTTT
CDR3aa: CSASLQGEGTEAFF

v_gene: TRBV6-1
abundance: few
d_gene: TRBD2
j_gene: TRBJ2-1
CDR3nt: TGTGCCAGCAGTGAAGCTAGCGGGGGCTACAATGAGCAGTTCTTC
CDR3aa: CASSEASGGYNEQFF

v_gene: TRBV6-6
abundance: -
d_gene: TRBD2
j_gene: TRBJ2-5
CDR3nt: TGTGCCAGCAGTTCCTGGACTAGCGGCTCAGAGACCCAGTACTTC
CDR3aa: CASSSWTSGSETQYF

v_gene: TRBV6-5
abundance: -
d_gene: -
j_gene: TRBJ2-4
CDR3nt: TGTGCCAGCAGCCCCTCCGGGGGCGAAAACATTCAGTACTTC
CDR3aa: CASSPSGGENIQYF

v_gene: TRBV5-6
abundance: -
d_gene: -
j_gene: TRBJ2-5
CDR3nt: TGTGCCAGCAGCTTCTTCGGCAGGCAAGAGACCCAGTACTTC
CDR3aa: CASSFFGRQETQYF

v_gene: TRBV5-8
abundance: few
d_gene: -
j_gene: TRBJ2-3
CDR3nt: TGTGCCAGCAGCCTCGGACAGAGGCAGTATTTT
CDR3aa: CASSLGQRQYF

v_gene: TRBV5-1
abundance: few
d_gene: TRBD2
j_gene: TRBJ2-5
CDR3nt: TGCGCCAGCAGCTGGACTAGCGGGGAAGAGACCCAGTACTTC
CDR3aa: CASSWTSGEETQYF

v_gene: TRBV19
abundance: many
d_gene: -
j_gene: TRBJ1-1
CDR3nt: TGTGCCAGTAGTATAGGGCGGTCGAACACTGAAGCTTTCTTT
CDR3aa: CASSIGRSNTEAFF

v_gene: TRBV5-1
abundance: few
d_gene: -
j_gene: TRBJ2-6
CDR3nt: TGCGCCAGCAGCCAGAGCCTCGGTGGGGTTGGGGCCAACGTCCTGACTTTC
CDR3aa: CASSQSLGGVGANVLTF

v_gene: TRBV28
abundance: -
d_gene: -
j_gene: TRBJ1-6
CDR3nt: TGTGCCAGCAGTTTAGGTTTCCAGGGCAATTCACCCCTCCACTTT
CDR3aa: CASSLGFQGNSPLHF

v_gene: TRBV7-2
abundance: -
d_gene: TRBD2
j_gene: TRBJ2-1
CDR3nt: TGTGCCAGCAGCTTACAATCGGGACTAGACAATGAGCAGTTCTTC
CDR3aa: CASSLQSGLDNEQFF

v_gene: TRBV5-5
abundance: few
d_gene: -
j_gene: TRBJ1-5
CDR3nt: TGTGCCAGCAGCTTGAGTCCTATCCCGGGCAACAATCAGCCCCAGCATTTT
CDR3aa: CASSLSPIPGNNQPQHF

v_gene: TRBV30
abundance: -
d_gene: -
j_gene: TRBJ1-2
CDR3nt: TGTGCCTGGAGTCCCCGGGAGCATGGCTACACCTTC
CDR3aa: CAWSPREHGYTF

v_gene: TRBV2
abundance: -
d_gene: TRBD1
j_gene: TRBJ2-5
CDR3nt: TGTGCCAGCAGTGCACAGGGGACAGGGGAGCAGTACTTC
CDR3aa: CASSAQGTGEQYF

v_gene: TRBV4-3
abundance: -
d_gene: TRBD1
j_gene: TRBJ1-5
CDR3nt: TGCGCCAGCAGCCCCGGACAGGGGGCTAATCAGCCCCAGCATTTT
CDR3aa: CASSPGQGANQPQHF

v_gene: TRBV9
abundance: -
d_gene: TRBD1
j_gene: TRBJ1-3
CDR3nt: TGTGCCAGCAGCGTCGGGACAGCTGGAAACACCATATATTTT
CDR3aa: CASSVGTAGNTIYF

v_gene: TRBV15
abundance: few
d_gene: TRBD1
j_gene: TRBJ2-6
CDR3nt: TGTGCCACCAGCAGGGGTCCCGGGACAGGGACTGGGGCCAACGTCCTGACTTTC
CDR3aa: CATSRGPGTGTGANVLTF

v_gene: TRBV19
abundance: few
d_gene: -
j_gene: TRBJ2-7
CDR3nt: TGTGCCAGCGCCAGGACAGCCGACTCCCAAAGGACCTACGAGCAGTACTTC
CDR3aa: CASARTADSQRTYEQYF

v_gene: TRBV5-6
abundance: many
d_gene: -
j_gene: TRBJ1-2
CDR3nt: TGTGCCAGCAGCTTTCAACAGGTTGATGGCTACACCTTC
CDR3aa: CASSFQQVDGYTF

v_gene: TRBV6-6
abundance: few
d_gene: -
j_gene: TRBJ1-5
CDR3nt: TGTGCCAGCAGTTCGATTGGGGCTAGCAATCAGCCCCAGCATTTT
CDR3aa: CASSSIGASNQPQHF

v_gene: TRBV19
abundance: many
d_gene: -
j_gene: TRBJ1-2
CDR3nt: TGTGCCAGTAGCGTCCTAGGTCGTGGCTACACCTTC
CDR3aa: CASSVLGRGYTF

v_gene: TRBV2
abundance: -
d_gene: -
j_gene: TRBJ1-1
CDR3nt: TGTGCCAGCAGCAGGACGGGGATAGACACTGAAGCTTTCTTT
CDR3aa: CASSRTGIDTEAFF

v_gene: TRBV18
abundance: -
d_gene: -
j_gene: TRBJ2-3
CDR3nt: TGTGCCAGCTCACGAGGGACCTCTCCAAGCACAGATACGCAGTATTTT
CDR3aa: CASSRGTSPSTDTQYF

v_gene: TRBV11-2
abundance: many
d_gene: -
j_gene: TRBJ1-1
CDR3nt: TGTGCCAGCAGCTTATCAGGGGCCCGCACTGAAGCTTTCTTT
CDR3aa: CASSLSGARTEAFF

v_gene: TRBV11-2
abundance: -
d_gene: TRBD2
j_gene: TRBJ2-1
CDR3nt: TGTGCCAGCAGTCCGCCGGGACTAGCGTACAATGAGCAGTTCTTC
CDR3aa: CASSPPGLAYNEQFF

v_gene: TRBV5-6
abundance: -
d_gene: TRBD1
j_gene: TRBJ1-2
CDR3nt: TGTGCCAGCAGCCCTACGGGACAGGACTATGGCTACACCTTC
CDR3aa: CASSPTGQDYGYTF